This T cell receptor beta chain came from a study of vaccination and CD4 T cells after COVID-19. Per germline, CDR1 KGHSH and CDR2 LQKENI. The J segment lost 0 bases and the V segment lost 1 base, leaving 8 bases of the junction unmatched. This CDR3 region has 17 residues. Concerning this clonotype: The antigen is unknown.

Researchers used the Oncomine TCR Beta short-read assay to sequence DNA from cultured CD4+ T cells. In this case, cultured CD4+ T cells provided the extracted genomic DNA. TCRdb fed the PCR reads into MiXCR, producing one record per CDR3 protein. The data show about 8,700 distinct CDR3 sequences, roughly 23% seen once. Treatment reported: roughly 10-day PBMC culture with coronavirus spike peptide pools or control peptides (ViraFEST assay). The source material was cultured CD4+ T cells from blood. This sequence joins TRBV18 and TRBJ1-1, with TRBD1 matching over 7 bases. The TCR was taken from a human donor with COVID-19. The CDR3 DNA reads TGTGCCAGCTCACCACGTACAGGGGTCCACATGAACACTGAAGCTTTCTTT. Protein product: CASSPRTGVHMNTEAFF.